This T cell receptor beta chain derives from a study of T cells after yellow fever vaccination. Study in general: In the case of low-cell-number fractions, SMART-Seq v4 Ultra Low Input was used for preparation.

The CDR3 has 17 amino acids. Per the germline V gene, CDR1 is MNHEY and CDR2 is SVGAGI. V trimming: 6 bases; J trimming: 9 bases; junction bases outside the gene matches: 17. This clonotype was picked up many times. UMIs were added to TCR cDNA along with a universal primer site when it was made by 5'RACE template switching. TCRdb re-analysed the 5' RACE reads in MiXCR, keeping a single row per CDR3 protein. The table includes 300,000 to 400,000 distinct CDR3 sequences, 6% to 8% detected once. This clonotype was sampled from a young man who received the YFV17D yellow fever vaccine. The chain uses TRBV6-5 and TRBJ2-1; 10 bases map to TRBD2. The material was PBMCs, obtained 5 days after the yellow fever booster vaccination. The CDR3 nucleotides read TGTGCCAGCAGGGCCGCCATCCTAGCGGGAGATGTCGGTGAGCAGTTCTTC. This translates into CASRAAILAGDVGEQFF.